Included here is one T cell receptor (beta chain) sequence, with context. Its antigen is currently unknown. This sample was included in a study of T cell repertoires in cytomegalovirus infection. Study-wide background: In public TCR beta signatures, there were indications of both CMV infection and matching HLA type.

TCRdb processed the reads anew with MiXCR; each CDR3 protein has one entry. The sample contains approximately 50,000 distinct CDR3 sequences, 15% to 20% of which appear only once. The receptor's source is a human donor in good health (CMV status not recorded). Some clones in this sample may be carry-over from other donors' samples. The source material was CD8+ T cells from cultured PBMCs, sampled from culture after CMV antigen stimulation.

Here the CDR3 reads CAISERSLERGLTEAFF. The CDR3 DNA reads TGTGCCATCAGTGAAAGGAGTCTAGAACGGGGGTTGACTGAAGCTTTCTTT. The chain uses TRBV10-3 and TRBJ1-1; a possible D gene is TRBD1 (5 bases). Germline V gives CDR1 ENHRY, CDR2 SYGVKD. Trimming stripped 3 bases from V and 5 bases from J, with 22 bases between. The CDR3 consists of 17 residues.